The 32 T cell receptor beta chains below all came from one sample that was sequenced in a study of cytomegalovirus exposure and HLA in healthy donors. In the PCR, 60 Vbeta and 13 Jbeta primers were used. TCRdb's table, derived via immunoSEQ multiplex PCR, lists solely in-frame clones and lacks some. The table records approximately 150,000 clones, roughly 72% of them present only once. Material: PBMCs. The source of these receptors is a middle-aged man in good health and CMV-seronegative.

The chain links TRBV7-6 to TRBJ2-3; 7 bases line up with TRBD2. Germline loops: CDR1 SGHVS, CDR2 FNYEAQ. Unmatched junction bases numbered 0, after V lost 0 bases and J lost 3 bases. This CDR3 is built from 14 residues. The DNA of the CDR3 is TGTGCCAGCAGCTTAGCGGGGGGGACAGATACGCAGTATTTT. Translation gives CASSLAGGTDTQYF.

This chain joins TRBV2 and TRBJ1-1; D unclear. There are 15 residues in the CDR3. Germline V gene lookup returns CDR1 SNHLY and CDR2 FYNNEI. Trimming took off 1 base at V and 1 base at J, with 10 bases between the two ends. DNA of the CDR3: TGTGCCAGCAGTGAAGGGTGGGAGGGGAACACTGAAGCTTTCTTT. Its translation: CASSEGWEGNTEAFF.

This sequence joins TRBV4-3 and TRBJ2-3; 7 nucleotides align to TRBD2. The CDR3 runs 15 residues. Germline CDR1 LGHNA, CDR2 YSLEER. With V trimmed by 0 bases and J by 4 bases, 4 bases remained unmatched. The CDR3: CASSQESGGSDTQYF. DNA for the CDR3: TGCGCCAGCAGCCAAGAGTCGGGGGGATCAGATACGCAGTATTTT.

V is TRBV5-6 and J is TRBJ2-3, with 13 bases matching TRBD2. The V segment lost 0 bases and the J segment 3 bases; nucleotides outside the gene matches: 7. The CDR3 has 18 amino acids. CDR1 and CDR2 from the germline V gene are SGHDT and YYEEEE. The CDR3 loop is CASSLELAGGFTTDTQYF. The CDR3 DNA is TGTGCCAGCAGCTTGGAACTAGCGGGAGGGTTTACAACAGATACGCAGTATTTT. Looking up the rest from reference TRBV5-6 and TRBJ2-3 gives the full variable domain: DAGVTQSPTHLIKTRGQQVTLRCSPKSGHDTVSWYQQALGQGPQFIFQYYEEEERQRGNFPDRFSGHQFPNYSSELNVNALLLGDSALYLCASSLELAGGFTTDTQYFGPGTRLTVL.

The chain couples TRBV15 to TRBJ2-1, with TRBD1 matching 8 bases. This CDR3 has 16 amino acids. Germline CDR1 and CDR2: LNHNV and YYDKDF (reference sequence). V trimming: 1 base; J trimming: 5 bases; junction bases outside the gene matches: 7. CDR3 sequence: CATSRVWDRMDNEQFF. The CDR3 DNA is TGTGCCACCAGCAGAGTATGGGACAGGATGGACAATGAGCAGTTCTTC.

The chain uses TRBV7-6 and TRBJ2-7, with 9 positions matching TRBD1. J was trimmed by 3 bases and V by 4 bases; bases with no gene match: 10. Germline assignment: CDR1 SGHVS and CDR2 FNYEAQ. This CDR3 has 16 amino acids. CDR3: CASSSSPGTGFYEQYF. CDR3 nucleotide sequence: TGTGCCAGCAGCTCGAGTCCCGGGACAGGGTTCTACGAGCAGTACTTC. The variable domain in full, with the rest retrieved from reference TRBV7-6 and TRBJ2-7, is GAGVSQSPRYKVTKRGQDVALRCDPISGHVSLYWYRQALGQGPEFLTYFNYEAQQDKSGLPNDRFSAERPEGSISTLTIQRTEQRDSAMYRCASSSSPGTGFYEQYFGPGTRLTVT.

The J gene is TRBJ2-1, the V gene TRBV7-9; 8 nucleotides align to TRBD2. J was trimmed by 4 bases and V by 5 bases; bases with no gene match: 4. Germline V gene data show CDR1 as SEHNR and CDR2 as FQNEAQ (reference sequence). This CDR3 has 14 amino acids. DNA of the CDR3: TGTGCCAGCAGCCCTAGCGGGTCATACAATGAGCAGTTCTTC. Translating gives CASSPSGSYNEQFF.

The chain combines TRBV29-1 with TRBJ1-4; weak D call: TRBD1 (5 bases). Trimming shortened V by 0 bases and J by 12 bases, and 8 bases separated the two germline ends. The CDR3 spans 11 residues. CDR1 is SQVTM and CDR2 is ANQGSEA in the germline V gene. The CDR3: CSVEDLGELFF. Here the CDR3 DNA reads TGCAGCGTTGAAGATCTAGGGGAACTGTTTTTT.

The rearrangement joins TRBV19 to TRBJ2-7; TRBD1 matches at 8 bases. The CDR3 is 14 amino acids. Germline-derived CDR1 and CDR2 are LNHDA and SQIVND (reference sequence). The V and J ends lost 1 base and 7 bases, in that order; junction bases with no gene match: 6. CDR3 nucleotides: TGTGCCAGTAGTATAGGGCAGGGGGCCTGGGAGCAGTACTTC. Amino acids: CASSIGQGAWEQYF.

This clone was picked up a small number of times. This chain joins TRBV5-6 and TRBJ2-1; a weak D match, TRBD1 (6 bases). Germline loops: CDR1 SGHDT, CDR2 YYEEEE. This CDR3 is 15 amino acids long. V lost 0 bases and J lost 4, with 11 bases in between. The CDR3 protein is CASSLEGQDYNEQFF. In DNA form, the CDR3 reads TGTGCCAGCAGCTTGGAGGGACAAGATTACAATGAGCAGTTCTTC.

The chain links TRBV5-1 to TRBJ2-2; TRBD2 matches at 7 bases. CDR1 is SGHRS and CDR2 is YFSETQ in the germline V gene. Trimming removed 2 bases from V and 6 bases from J; junction bases left unmatched: 10. CDR3 length: 16 amino acids. The CDR3 nucleotides are TGCGCCAGCAGCTTCCTGACTAGCCAGGGTGCCGGGGAGCTGTTTTTT. It is translated as CASSFLTSQGAGELFF. The variable domain in full, completed from reference TRBV5-1 and TRBJ2-2, reads KAGVTQTPRYLIKTRGQQVTLSCSPISGHRSVSWYQQTPGQGLQFLFEYFSETQRNKGNFPGRFSGRQFSNSRSEMNVSTLELGDSALYLCASSFLTSQGAGELFFGEGSRLTVL.

CDR3 nucleotides: TGTGCCAGCAGTGAAGAAAGACAGCTAGCCAAAAACATTCAGTACTTC. As protein: CASSEERQLAKNIQYF. The chain carries TRBV2 and TRBJ2-4; tentative D call: TRBD1 (5 bases). Germline V gene data show CDR1 as SNHLY and CDR2 as FYNNEI. The CDR3 spans 16 residues. Trimming cost V 1 base and J 0 bases, with 10 bases left between them.

The V and J genes are TRBV7-3 and TRBJ2-1; 11 nucleotides line up with TRBD2. The germline V gene encodes CDR1 SGHTA and CDR2 FQGTGA. The ends lost 5 bases at V and 7 bases at J; junction bases unmatched: 10. The CDR3 is 16 amino acids. The CDR3 bases are TGTGCCAGCAGCCCACAGTCGGGACTAGCGGCGAATGAGCAGTTCTTC. Amino acids: CASSPQSGLAANEQFF.

This clone has a handful of counts. The V and J genes are TRBV7-9 and TRBJ1-1, with 7 bases that match TRBD1. Per germline, CDR1 SEHNR and CDR2 FQNEAQ (reference sequence). The CDR3 runs to 16 residues. V dropped 2 bases and J dropped 1; count of bases not matched to a gene: 7. The CDR3 DNA reads TGTGCCAGCAGCTTAAACAGGGGAGGAGAGAACACTGAAGCTTTCTTT. It codes for CASSLNRGGENTEAFF.

This clone was seen only a few times. This rearrangement joins TRBV4-1 to TRBJ1-4, with D tentatively TRBD1 (6 bases). Trimming pared 4 bases from V and 4 bases from J, leaving 13 bases between. The germline gives CDR1 MGHRA, CDR2 YSYEKL. CDR3 length: 15 amino acids. The CDR3 here is CASSLTGSLNEKLFF. The CDR3 DNA reads TGCGCCAGCAGCCTTACAGGGAGCCTTAATGAAAAACTGTTTTTT.

J is TRBJ2-1 and V is TRBV27, with 9 bases identical to TRBD1. Per germline, CDR1 MNHEY and CDR2 SMNVEV (reference sequence). Trimming at V came to 2 bases and at J to 6 bases, leaving 2 bases not matched to a gene. There are 14 residues in the CDR3. CDR3 region: CASSLGTGSNEQFF. The DNA of the CDR3 is TGTGCCAGCAGTTTAGGGACAGGGTCCAATGAGCAGTTCTTC.

The V and J genes are TRBV5-5 and TRBJ1-1, with D possibly being TRBD1 (6 bases). Germline V CDR1 and CDR2: SGHKS, YYEKEE (reference sequence). The CDR3 spans 14 residues. Deletions cut 3 bases from V and 8 bases from J, with 17 bases between. CDR3 coding DNA: TGTGCCAGCAGCTCGGCCTCACTAACAGGGGAAGCTTTCTTT. Protein: CASSSASLTGEAFF.

The chain combines TRBV11-2 with TRBJ2-5; D call uncertain. Judging by the DNA end, TRBJ2-7 fits better; the J call may be wrong. The CDR3 sequence is 12 residues long. Germline loops: CDR1 SGHAT, CDR2 FQNNGV. This chain's CDR3 is CASSPHESEQYF. CDR3 nucleotides: TGTGCCAGCAGCCCTCATGAAAGCGAGCAGTACTTC.

Notes on this clone: Other DNA sequences of this sample code for an identical CDR3. The CDR3 sequence: CASSLVSSGGNEQFF. The CDR3 DNA sequence: TGCGCCAGCAGCTTGGTTTCTAGCGGTGGCAATGAGCAGTTCTTC. V is TRBV5-1 and J is TRBJ2-1, with 7 positions matching TRBD2. CDR3 size: 15 residues. Trimming at V came to 0 bases and at J to 6 bases, leaving 6 bases not matched to a gene. Per germline, CDR1 SGHRS and CDR2 YFSETQ.

The chain couples TRBV10-2 to TRBJ2-1; 9 bases agree with TRBD2. Trimming took 7 bases from V and 4 from J; bases not matched to a gene: 11. CDR1 is WSHSY and CDR2 is SAAADI in the germline V gene. This CDR3 spans 16 amino acids. The CDR3 nucleotides are TGCGCCAGCAAGGGCCCTAATCTAGCGGGGTACAATGAGCAGTTCTTC. It encodes CASKGPNLAGYNEQFF.

The chain recombines TRBV5-4 with TRBJ2-5; TRBD1 aligns across 9 bases. V shed 3 bases and J 3 bases; nucleotides not matched to a gene: 6. This CDR3 is 15 amino acids long. Per germline, CDR1 SGHNT and CDR2 YYREEE (reference sequence). The CDR3 protein is CASSSPGQGKETQYF. The CDR3 DNA sequence: TGTGCCAGCAGCTCCCCGGGACAGGGAAAAGAGACCCAGTACTTC.

V usage is TRBV28 and J usage is TRBJ2-3; 10 nucleotides agree with TRBD2. CDR3 length: 20 amino acids. Germline V gene lookup returns CDR1 MDHEN and CDR2 SYDVKM. Trimming at V came to 2 bases and at J to 2 bases, leaving 16 bases not matched to a gene. The DNA for the CDR3 is TGTGCCAGCAGTTTACCAAACCTAGAGCGGGAGGGAGGAGACACAGATACGCAGTATTTT. It is translated as CASSLPNLEREGGDTDTQYF.

The V call is TRBV28, the J call TRBJ2-5; a weak D match, TRBD2 (5 bases). CDR1 is MDHEN and CDR2 is SYDVKM in the germline V gene. The CDR3 has 14 amino acids. Trimming cost V 5 bases and J 6 bases, with 16 bases left between them. CDR3: CASSPLEGLQTQYF. Here the CDR3 DNA reads TGTGCCAGCAGTCCACTCGAGGGTTTGCAGACCCAGTACTTC.

The table lists this clone with a few counts. V usage is TRBV25-1 and J usage is TRBJ1-2; 7 bases are a match to TRBD1. CDR1 and CDR2 from the germline V gene are MGHDK and SYGVNS. The V and J ends lost 8 bases and 0 bases, in that order; junction bases with no gene match: 9. This CDR3 region has 15 residues. In DNA, the CDR3 is TGTGCCAGCCTCCCCTCCGGGACAGCTAACTATGGCTACACCTTC. Amino acid sequence: CASLPSGTANYGYTF.

The chain has TRBV11-1 and TRBJ2-2; 7 bases map to TRBD1. This CDR3 has 17 amino acids. V lost 0 bases and J lost 6; bases outside the gene matches: 10. Germline CDR1 and CDR2: SGHAT and FQDESV (reference sequence). The chain's CDR3 is CASSLAPPSQGAGELFF. The DNA for the CDR3 is TGTGCCAGCAGCTTAGCGCCCCCATCGCAGGGGGCCGGGGAGCTGTTTTTT.

The chain combines TRBV5-1 with TRBJ2-3; 8 bases are shared with TRBD2. CDR3 size: 15 residues. The J segment lost 5 bases and the V segment lost 2 bases, leaving 7 bases of the junction unmatched. CDR1 and CDR2 (germline): SGHRS, YFSETQ. The CDR3 protein is CASSFTAGVGDTQYF. DNA of the CDR3: TGCGCCAGCAGCTTTACAGCGGGAGTCGGAGATACGCAGTATTTT.

The rearrangement joins TRBV18 to TRBJ2-5, with TRBD2 as a possible D gene (5 bases). Trimming shortened V by 5 bases and J by 5 bases, and 9 bases separated the two germline ends. Germline V gene lookup returns CDR1 KGHSH and CDR2 LQKENI. The CDR3 length is 12 residues. The CDR3 DNA sequence: TGTGCCAGCTCAACCCCGGGGGAGACCCAGTACTTC. Translation: CASSTPGETQYF. The variable domain in full, completed from reference TRBV18 and TRBJ2-5, reads NAGVMQNPRHLVRRRGQEARLRCSPMKGHSHVYWYRQLPEEGLKFMVYLQKENIIDESGMPKERFSAEFPKEGPSILRIQQVVRGDSAAYFCASSTPGETQYFGPGTRLLVL.

The chain employs TRBV5-4 and TRBJ2-7, with D tentatively TRBD2 (5 bases). The CDR3 contains 12 residues. Germline-derived CDR1 and CDR2 are SGHNT and YYREEE (reference sequence). Trimming pared 3 bases from V and 5 bases from J, leaving 9 bases between. The CDR3 DNA sequence: TGTGCCAGCAGCTGGACGGGGAACGAGCAGTACTTC. Amino acid sequence: CASSWTGNEQYF.

The chain links TRBV5-6 to TRBJ1-2; TRBD1 aligns across 7 bases. The CDR3 contains 13 residues. The trim removed 4 bases at V and 3 bases at J, leaving 3 bases unmatched. CDR1 SGHDT and CDR2 YYEEEE come from the germline V gene. The DNA of the CDR3 is TGTGCCAGCAGCCTGGGACAGTACTATGGCTACACCTTC. Protein product: CASSLGQYYGYTF.

The chain has TRBV6-1 and TRBJ1-5; D may be TRBD1 (5 bases). Per the germline V gene, CDR1 is MNHNS and CDR2 is SASEGT. The CDR3 loop spans 11 amino acids. V was shortened by 3 bases and J by 9 bases, with 6 bases between the two germline ends. The CDR3, as DNA: TGTGCCAGCAGTGAGGGGGGGCCCCAGCATTTT. Its translation: CASSEGGPQHF.

The chain has TRBV4-1 and TRBJ2-7; no firm D call. V shed 3 bases and J shed 2 bases, with 17 bases lying between them. This CDR3 comprises 16 residues. Germline CDR1 reads MGHRA; CDR2 reads YSYEKL. The CDR3 region is CASSQVSRSETYEQYF. The CDR3 bases are TGCGCCAGCAGCCAGGTGTCGAGGTCAGAGACCTACGAGCAGTACTTC.

This clone was found a few times. V usage is TRBV7-8 and J usage is TRBJ2-1; a weak D match, TRBD2 (6 bases). Looked up from germline, CDR1 is SGHVS and CDR2 is FQNEAQ. The CDR3 runs to 15 residues. V was pared by 7 bases and J by 7 bases, with 20 bases between. The CDR3: CASTPMGGRTNEQFF. The DNA of the CDR3 is TGTGCCAGCACCCCTATGGGAGGCAGAACAAATGAGCAGTTCTTC.